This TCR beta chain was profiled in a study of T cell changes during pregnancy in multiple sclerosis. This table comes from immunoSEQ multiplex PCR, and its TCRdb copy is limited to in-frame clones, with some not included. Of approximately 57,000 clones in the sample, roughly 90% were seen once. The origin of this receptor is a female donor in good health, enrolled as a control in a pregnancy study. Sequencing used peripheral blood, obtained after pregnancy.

CDR3 coding DNA: TGTGCCAGTAGTGACCGGGACAGCGCCTACGAGCAGTACTTC. It codes for CASSDRDSAYEQYF. This rearrangement joins TRBV19 to TRBJ2-7; 7 nucleotides match TRBD1. The V segment lost 5 bases and the J segment 2 bases; nucleotides outside the gene matches: 6. This CDR3 region has 14 residues. The germline gives CDR1 LNHDA, CDR2 SQIVND (reference sequence).